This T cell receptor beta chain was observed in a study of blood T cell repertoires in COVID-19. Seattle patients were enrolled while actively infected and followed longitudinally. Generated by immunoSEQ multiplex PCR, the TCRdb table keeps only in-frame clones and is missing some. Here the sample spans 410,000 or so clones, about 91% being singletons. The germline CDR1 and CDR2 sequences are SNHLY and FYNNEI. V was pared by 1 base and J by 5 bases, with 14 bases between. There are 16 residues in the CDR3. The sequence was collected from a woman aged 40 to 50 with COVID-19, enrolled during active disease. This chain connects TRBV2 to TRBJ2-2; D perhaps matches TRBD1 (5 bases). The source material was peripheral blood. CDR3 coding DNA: TGTGCCAGCAGTGAAGGTGGGGCAGCCCATACCGGGGAGCTGTTTTTT. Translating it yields CASSEGGAAHTGELFF.